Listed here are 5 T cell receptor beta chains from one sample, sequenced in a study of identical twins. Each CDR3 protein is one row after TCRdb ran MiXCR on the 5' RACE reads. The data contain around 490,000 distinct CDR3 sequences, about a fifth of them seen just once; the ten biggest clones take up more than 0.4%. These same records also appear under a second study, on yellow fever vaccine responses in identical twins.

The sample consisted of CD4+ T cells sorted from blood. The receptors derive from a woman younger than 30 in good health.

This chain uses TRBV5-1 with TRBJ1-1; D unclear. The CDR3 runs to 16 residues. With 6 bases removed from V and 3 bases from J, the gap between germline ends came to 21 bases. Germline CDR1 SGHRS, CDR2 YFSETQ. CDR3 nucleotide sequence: TGCGCCAGCACCCCTGGCCGGGGAATAGGTCACACTGAAGCTTTCTTT. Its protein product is CASTPGRGIGHTEAFF.

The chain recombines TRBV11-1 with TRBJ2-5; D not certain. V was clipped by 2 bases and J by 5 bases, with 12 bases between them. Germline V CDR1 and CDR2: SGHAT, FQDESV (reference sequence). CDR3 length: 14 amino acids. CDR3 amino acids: CASSLLSTRETQYF. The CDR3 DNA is TGTGCCAGCAGCTTACTTTCCACCAGGGAGACCCAGTACTTC.

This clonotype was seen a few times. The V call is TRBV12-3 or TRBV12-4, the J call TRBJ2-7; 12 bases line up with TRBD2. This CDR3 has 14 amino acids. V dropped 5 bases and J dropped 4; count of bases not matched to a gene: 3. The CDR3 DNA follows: TGTGCCAGCAGTACTCTAGCGGGAGGGTACGAGCAGTACTTC. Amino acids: CASSTLAGGYEQYF.

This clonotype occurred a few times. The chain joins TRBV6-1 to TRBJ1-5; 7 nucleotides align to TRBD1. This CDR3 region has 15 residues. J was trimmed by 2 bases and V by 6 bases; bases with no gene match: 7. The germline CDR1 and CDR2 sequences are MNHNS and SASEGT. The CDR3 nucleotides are TGTGCCAGCAGGACCGGGACAGCTGGCAATCAGCCCCAGCATTTT. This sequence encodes CASRTGTAGNQPQHF.

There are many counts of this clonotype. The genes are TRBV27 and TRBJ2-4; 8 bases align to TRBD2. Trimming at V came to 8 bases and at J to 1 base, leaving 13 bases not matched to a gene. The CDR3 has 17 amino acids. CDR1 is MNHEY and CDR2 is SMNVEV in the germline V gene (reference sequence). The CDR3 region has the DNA TGTGCCAGCTTCATCATCGGGACTAGATCGGCCAAAAACATTCAGTACTTC. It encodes CASFIIGTRSAKNIQYF.